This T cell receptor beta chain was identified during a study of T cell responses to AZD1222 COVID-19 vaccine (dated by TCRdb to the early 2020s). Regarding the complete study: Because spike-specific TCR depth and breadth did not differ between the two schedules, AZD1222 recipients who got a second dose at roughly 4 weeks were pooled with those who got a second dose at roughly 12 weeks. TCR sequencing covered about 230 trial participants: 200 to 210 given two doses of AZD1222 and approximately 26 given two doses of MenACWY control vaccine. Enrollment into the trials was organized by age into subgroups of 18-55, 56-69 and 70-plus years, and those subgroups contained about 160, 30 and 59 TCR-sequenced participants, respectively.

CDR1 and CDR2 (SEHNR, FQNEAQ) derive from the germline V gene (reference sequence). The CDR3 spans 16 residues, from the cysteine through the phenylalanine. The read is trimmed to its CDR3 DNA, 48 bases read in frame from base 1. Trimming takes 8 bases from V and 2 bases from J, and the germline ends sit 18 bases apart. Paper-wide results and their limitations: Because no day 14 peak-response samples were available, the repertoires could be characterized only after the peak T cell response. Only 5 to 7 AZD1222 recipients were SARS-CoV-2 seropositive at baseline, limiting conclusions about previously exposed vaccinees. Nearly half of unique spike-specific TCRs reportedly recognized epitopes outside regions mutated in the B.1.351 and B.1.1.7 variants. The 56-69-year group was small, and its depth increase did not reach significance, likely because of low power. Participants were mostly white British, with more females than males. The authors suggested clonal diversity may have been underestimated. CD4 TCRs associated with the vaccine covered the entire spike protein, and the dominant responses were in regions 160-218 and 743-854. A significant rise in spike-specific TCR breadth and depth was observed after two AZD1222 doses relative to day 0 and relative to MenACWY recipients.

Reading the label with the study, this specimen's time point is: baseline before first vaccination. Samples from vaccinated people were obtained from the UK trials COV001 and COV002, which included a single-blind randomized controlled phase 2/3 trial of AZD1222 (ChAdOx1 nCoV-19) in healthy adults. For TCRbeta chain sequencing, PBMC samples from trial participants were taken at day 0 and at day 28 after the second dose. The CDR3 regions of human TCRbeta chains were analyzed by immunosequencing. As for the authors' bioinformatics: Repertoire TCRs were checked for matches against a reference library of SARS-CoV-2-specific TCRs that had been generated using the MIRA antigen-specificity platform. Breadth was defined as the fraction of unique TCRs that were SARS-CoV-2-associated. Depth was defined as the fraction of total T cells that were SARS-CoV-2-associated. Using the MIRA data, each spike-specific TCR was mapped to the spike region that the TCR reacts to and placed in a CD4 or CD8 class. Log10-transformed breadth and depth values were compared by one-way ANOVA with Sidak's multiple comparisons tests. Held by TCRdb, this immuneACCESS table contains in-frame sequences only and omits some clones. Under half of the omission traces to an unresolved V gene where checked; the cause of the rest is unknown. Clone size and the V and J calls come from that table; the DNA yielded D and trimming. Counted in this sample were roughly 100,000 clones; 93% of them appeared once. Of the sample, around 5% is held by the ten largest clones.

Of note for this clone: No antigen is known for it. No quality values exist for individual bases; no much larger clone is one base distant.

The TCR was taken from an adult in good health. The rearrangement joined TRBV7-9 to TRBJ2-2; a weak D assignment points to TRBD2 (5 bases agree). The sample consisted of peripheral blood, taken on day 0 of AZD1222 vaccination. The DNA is TGTGCCAGCGAGGGATTTGGAAGCCTTAACACCGGGGAGCTGTTTTTT. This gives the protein CASEGFGSLNTGELFF.